The rows below give T cell receptor beta chains drawn from one sample of a study of cytomegalovirus exposure and HLA in healthy donors. Clones were read by immunoSEQ multiplex PCR, and TCRdb kept only the in-frame ones, dropping some. The top ten hold under 7% of the sample, which has 110,000 or so clones, under 85% seen once. Sequenced sample: PBMCs. The receptors shown here come from a man between 18 and 29 years old in good health and CMV-seropositive. Both conserved end residues are part of each CDR3. D genes are given only for firm matches. Clone size is shown for a subset of rows, as once, few, many or a class of expanded clone.

CASSYSMDINEQFF	TGTGCCAGCAGTTATTCGATGGACATTAATGAGCAGTTCTTC	NA	NA	TRBV6-6	TRBJ2-1
CASSYSPGIGNTIYF	TGTGCCAGCAGTTACTCTCCCGGGATCGGAAACACCATATATTTT	NA	NA	TRBV6-6	TRBJ1-3
CASRWTARSNQPQHF	TGTGCCAGTAGGTGGACAGCCAGAAGCAATCAGCCCCAGCATTTT	NA	NA	TRBV19	TRBJ1-5
CASSNEGEGLGEAFF	TGTGCCAGCAGCAACGAAGGGGAGGGTTTGGGTGAAGCTTTCTTT	NA	NA	TRBV6-5	TRBJ1-1
CASSEGTGTSVPADYEQYF	TGTGCCAGCAGTGAAGGGACCGGGACTAGCGTCCCGGCGGACTACGAGCAGTACTTC	TRBD2	NA	TRBV6-1	TRBJ2-7
CASSPRQGVYEQYF	TGTGCCAGCTCACCACGACAGGGGGTCTACGAGCAGTACTTC	TRBD1	few	TRBV18	TRBJ2-7
CASTSPRGEGTEAFF	TGTGCCAGCACCTCCCCTCGGGGGGAGGGGACTGAAGCTTTCTTT	NA	NA	TRBV6-1	TRBJ1-1
CASSYQAEVTTGELFF	TGTGCCAGCAGTTACCAGGCTGAAGTTACCACCGGGGAGCTGTTTTTT	NA	once	TRBV6-6	TRBJ2-2
CASRFPTGEQYF	TGTGCCAGCAGGTTCCCGACGGGTGAGCAGTACTTC	NA	NA	TRBV27	TRBJ2-7
CASSRDRATNEKLFF	TGCGCCAGCAGTCGGGACAGAGCAACTAATGAAAAACTGTTTTTT	TRBD1	NA	TRBV5-1	TRBJ1-4
CAMAGGRNTEAFF	TGTGCCATGGCAGGGGGGAGGAACACTGAAGCTTTCTTT	TRBD1	NA	TRBV6-1	TRBJ1-1
CASSDGGTNTEAFF	TGCGCCAGCAGTGATGGGGGGACGAACACTGAAGCTTTCTTT	NA	NA	TRBV10-1	TRBJ1-1
CASIRSGGYRNEQFF	TGCGCCAGCATCAGGAGCGGGGGTTATCGCAATGAGCAGTTCTTC	TRBD2	NA	TRBV5-1	TRBJ2-1
CASSRRGGNQPQHF	TGCGCCAGCAGCCGGCGGGGGGGCAATCAGCCCCAGCATTTT	NA	NA	TRBV4-1	TRBJ1-5
CASSKGQGIQPQHF	TGTGCCAGCAGTAAAGGACAGGGAATTCAGCCCCAGCATTTT	TRBD1	NA	TRBV27	TRBJ1-5
CASSERDSRNTIYF	TGTGCCAGCAGTGAGAGGGACAGCCGAAACACCATATATTTT	TRBD1	NA	TRBV6-1	TRBJ1-3
CASSPDPGSEQYF	TGCGCCAGCAGCCCGGACCCCGGGAGCGAGCAGTACTTC	NA	NA	TRBV5-1	TRBJ2-7
CASGLVAGNTEAFF	TGTGCTAGTGGTTTGGTCGCAGGGAACACTGAAGCTTTCTTT	NA	NA	TRBV12-5	TRBJ1-1
CASSWAGTSGYNEQFF	TGTGCCAGCAGTTGGGCCGGGACTAGCGGCTACAATGAGCAGTTCTTC	TRBD2	NA	TRBV6-5	TRBJ2-1
CASSSSLVGYREEQYF	TGTGCCAGCAGCTCATCACTGGTGGGATATCGGGAAGAGCAGTACTTC	NA	NA	TRBV11-3	TRBJ2-5
CASSSLRTGRYEAFF	TGCGCCAGCAGCTCCCTTCGGACAGGGAGGTATGAAGCTTTCTTT	TRBD1	NA	TRBV5-1	TRBJ1-1
CASRLVTLATNEKLFF	TGTGCAAGTCGCTTAGTAACTTTGGCAACTAATGAAAAACTGTTTTTT	NA	NA	TRBV12-2	TRBJ1-4
CASSEAGQSNEKLFF	TGCGCCAGCAGCGAAGCCGGACAGTCTAATGAAAAACTGTTTTTT	NA	NA	TRBV4-1	TRBJ1-4
CASSSLLAGGLSEQFF	TGTGCCAGCAGTTCATTACTAGCGGGGGGGCTAAGTGAGCAGTTCTTC	TRBD2	NA	TRBV6-6	TRBJ2-1
CASSEGGLAVGREQYF	TGTGCCAGCAGTGAAGGGGGACTAGCGGTTGGTCGCGAGCAGTACTTC	TRBD2	once	TRBV2	TRBJ2-7
CASSPRGEGAYGYTF	TGTGCCAGCTCACCCCGAGGAGAAGGAGCCTATGGCTACACCTTC	NA	NA	TRBV18	TRBJ1-2
CASRQGASGIETQYF	TGTGCCAGCAGGCAAGGCGCTAGCGGGATAGAGACCCAGTACTTC	TRBD2	once	TRBV7-3	TRBJ2-5
CASTDSGRPYEQYF	TGTGCCAGCACCGATAGCGGGAGGCCCTACGAGCAGTACTTC	TRBD2	NA	TRBV6-6	TRBJ2-7
CAWSWSSTDTQYF	TGTGCCTGGAGTTGGAGTAGCACAGATACGCAGTATTTT	NA	NA	TRBV30	TRBJ2-3
CARTGGGHYGYTF	TGTGCCAGGACAGGGGGCGGTCACTATGGCTACACCTTC	TRBD1	NA	TRBV2	TRBJ1-2
CAATGLAGREQETQYF	TGTGCCGCCACGGGACTAGCGGGCCGAGAACAAGAGACCCAGTACTTC	TRBD2	NA	TRBV2	TRBJ2-5
CAWSIMANTEAFF	TGTGCCTGGAGTATTATGGCGAACACTGAAGCTTTCTTT	NA	NA	TRBV30	TRBJ1-1
CASSYSLSSGNTIYF	TGTGCCAGCAGCTACTCGCTGAGCTCTGGAAACACCATATATTTT	NA	few	TRBV27	TRBJ1-3
CASSLQAGVGYGYTF	TGCGCCAGCAGCTTACAGGCAGGAGTTGGCTATGGCTACACCTTC	NA	NA	TRBV5-1	TRBJ1-2
CAITAYGENNEQFF	TGTGCCATCACTGCTTACGGGGAGAACAATGAGCAGTTCTTC	NA	NA	TRBV10-3	TRBJ2-1
CASSLDRAGNQPQHF	TGTGCCAGCAGCTTAGACAGGGCTGGCAATCAGCCCCAGCATTTT	NA	once	TRBV7-6	TRBJ1-5
CASGPGTDDEKLFF	TGTGCCAGTGGACCCGGGACAGACGATGAAAAACTGTTTTTT	TRBD1	NA	TRBV19	TRBJ1-4
CASSLGLASSYEQYF	TGTGCCAGCAGCTTGGGACTAGCGTCCTCCTACGAGCAGTACTTC	TRBD2	NA	TRBV5-8	TRBJ2-7
CASSKAKGAGETQYF	TGTGCCAGCAGCAAAGCAAAGGGGGCGGGGGAGACCCAGTACTTC	NA	NA	TRBV21-1	TRBJ2-5
CASSFSGNEQFF	TGTGCCAGCAGCTTTAGCGGTAATGAGCAGTTCTTC	NA	NA	TRBV11-2	TRBJ2-1
CASSLSITGVPEAFF	TGTGCCAGCAGCCTAAGCATCACGGGGGTGCCTGAAGCTTTCTTT	NA	NA	TRBV6-1	TRBJ1-1
CASSVVMIAGGRETQYF	TGTGCCAGCAGCGTCGTGATGATAGCGGGAGGAAGGGAGACCCAGTACTTC	TRBD2	once	TRBV7-3	TRBJ2-5
CAISWTDGTQYF	TGTGCCATCAGCTGGACAGACGGGACCCAGTACTTC	NA	NA	TRBV10-3	TRBJ2-5
CASSETGSGNTIYF	TGCGCCAGCAGCGAAACAGGGTCTGGAAACACCATATATTTT	NA	few	TRBV5-1	TRBJ1-3
CASSRDTESVPQHF	TGTGCCAGCAGTCGGGACACCGAAAGTGTGCCCCAGCATTTT	NA	NA	TRBV6-1	TRBJ1-5
CASSLHQVSGNTIYF	TGTGCCAGCAGCTTACATCAGGTTTCTGGAAACACCATATATTTT	NA	few	TRBV2	TRBJ1-3
CASSPRDTRSDEAFF	TGTGCCAGCAGCCCCCGGGACACGCGTTCGGATGAAGCTTTCTTT	NA	NA	TRBV14	TRBJ1-1